A single sample is the source of the 24 T cell receptor beta chains below, sequenced in a study of blood T cell repertoires in COVID-19. Clones were sequenced by immunoSEQ multiplex PCR, and TCRdb holds only the in-frame ones, with some missing. Found here are around 62,000 clones, around 90% of them singletons; the top ten hold over 9%. Material for sequencing was PBMCs or T cells enriched from blood (not recorded which). These receptors originate from a woman in her thirties or forties who had recovered from COVID-19.

The chain employs TRBV27 and TRBJ1-5; D is ambiguous. The ends were cut back, 5 bases at V and 1 base at J, with 9 bases in the middle. The CDR3 runs to 14 residues. Germline V CDR1 and CDR2: MNHEY, SMNVEV (reference sequence). CDR3 in amino acids: CASSPIGSNQPQHF. As DNA, the CDR3 is TGTGCCAGCAGTCCCATTGGCAGCAATCAGCCCCAGCATTTT.

The rearrangement uses TRBV20-1 and TRBJ2-1; tentative D call: TRBD2 (5 bases). The ends were cut back, 3 bases at V and 0 bases at J, with 9 bases in the middle. Germline values: CDR1 DFQATT, CDR2 SNEGSKA (reference sequence). The CDR3 contains 14 residues. The CDR3 protein is CSASLGSSYNEQFF. CDR3 sequence (DNA): TGCAGTGCTAGTTTGGGGAGCTCCTACAATGAGCAGTTCTTC.

V gene TRBV4-2 combines with J gene TRBJ1-6; TRBD1 agrees at 11 bases. This CDR3 region has 17 residues. V dropped 3 bases and J dropped 9; count of bases not matched to a gene: 10. Germline CDR1 LGHNA, CDR2 YNFKEQ. The CDR3 DNA is TGTGCCAGCAGCCAGGACTCGAGCGGGACAGGGGGTTCACCCCTCCACTTT. This translates into CASSQDSSGTGGSPLHF.

This chain links TRBV18 with TRBJ1-3, with D maybe TRBD1 (5 bases). CDR1 KGHSH and CDR2 LQKENI come from the germline V gene. V was shortened by 2 bases and J by 7 bases, with 12 bases between the two germline ends. The CDR3 sequence is 14 residues long. DNA of the CDR3: TGTGCCAGCTCACCAATTAAGGGGCAGAACACCATATATTTT. Encoded protein: CASSPIKGQNTIYF.

The chain combines TRBV29-1 with TRBJ1-1; no definite D call. Germline lookup yields CDR1 SQVTM and CDR2 ANQGSEA. The CDR3 is 14 residues long. Trimming took 7 bases from V and 0 from J, leaving 15 bases between them. The CDR3 DNA sequence: TGCAGCGCAGCCAAATCGAGGGTGAACACTGAAGCTTTCTTT. Its translation is CSAAKSRVNTEAFF. The full variable domain, completed using reference TRBV29-1 and TRBJ1-1, is SAVISQKPSRDICQRGTSLTIQCQVDSQVTMMFWYRQQPGQSLTLIATANQGSEATYESGFVIDKFPISRPNLTFSTLTVSNMSPEDSSIYLCSAAKSRVNTEAFFGQGTRLTVV.

This chain links TRBV19 with TRBJ1-5; D remains ambiguous. V was cut by 5 bases and J by 5 bases, with 7 bases left in between. Germline lookup yields CDR1 LNHDA and CDR2 SQIVND (reference sequence). CDR3 length equals 12 residues. In nucleotides, the CDR3 is TGTGCCAGTAGTTTTCCCTATCAGCCCCAGCATTTT. Translated: CASSFPYQPQHF.

The chain couples TRBV5-4 to TRBJ2-1; D perhaps matches TRBD1 (6 bases). CDR1 is SGHNT, CDR2 YYREEE, per germline (reference sequence). The CDR3 is 17 residues long. The V gene lost 0 bases and the J gene lost 1 base, with 14 bases spanning the gap. The CDR3 DNA reads TGTGCCAGCAGCTTGGCCCCAGGGGCTGGTTCCTACAATGAGCAGTTCTTC. Its translation: CASSLAPGAGSYNEQFF.

This clone came up once. The chain employs TRBV15 and TRBJ2-7; TRBD1 aligns across 10 bases. This CDR3 has 14 amino acids. The germline V gene encodes CDR1 LNHNV and CDR2 YYDKDF (reference sequence). Unmatched junction bases numbered 5, after V lost 5 bases and J lost 4 bases. This CDR3 reads CATSADRGRYEQYF. The CDR3 DNA reads as TGTGCCACCAGCGCTGACAGGGGGCGGTACGAGCAGTACTTC.

This chain connects TRBV9 to TRBJ1-3; weak D call: TRBD1 (6 bases). The germline V gene has CDR1 SGDLS and CDR2 YYNGEE. There are 17 residues in the CDR3. V lost 3 bases and J lost 0, with 16 bases in between. Here the CDR3 reads CASSETLRDTSGNTIYF. As DNA, the CDR3 is TGTGCCAGCAGCGAGACATTACGGGACACCTCTGGAAACACCATATATTTT.

The V gene is TRBV7-2, the J gene TRBJ2-1; D is unresolved. Trimming stripped 2 bases from V and 4 bases from J, with 6 bases between. This CDR3 has 13 amino acids. Germline CDR1 reads SGHTA; CDR2 reads FQGNSA. The CDR3 region is CASSLSQYNEQFF. Here the CDR3 DNA reads TGTGCCAGCAGCTTATCCCAATACAATGAGCAGTTCTTC.

This chain links TRBV14 with TRBJ1-2; 8 nucleotides line up with TRBD1. The germline gives CDR1 SGHDN, CDR2 FVKESK. The CDR3 is 14 residues long. V shed 5 bases and J 7 bases; nucleotides not matched to a gene: 9. The CDR3 sequence is CASSTRTGNSGYTF. The CDR3, as DNA: TGTGCCAGCAGCACCCGGACAGGGAACAGTGGCTACACCTTC.

The chain uses TRBV6-5 and TRBJ2-7, with 7 bases that match TRBD1. From germline, CDR1 is MNHEY and CDR2 SVGAGI. V shed 6 bases, J shed 5 bases, and the junction held 1 base outside the gene matches. The CDR3 sequence is 11 residues long. CDR3 sequence: CASRTGNEQYF. The CDR3 coding sequence is TGTGCCAGCAGGACAGGGAACGAGCAGTACTTC.

The chain combines TRBV7-6 with TRBJ1-1; 8 bases are shared with TRBD1. Germline trimming cut 9 bases from V and 1 base from J; bases unmatched to any gene: 4. The germline CDR1 and CDR2 sequences are SGHVS and FNYEAQ. The CDR3 totals 13 residues. Written as DNA, the CDR3 is TGTGCCAGTCAGGGGGCTTGGAACACTGAAGCTTTCTTT. As protein: CASQGAWNTEAFF.

As concerns this clone: This specimen includes other DNA sequences encoding the same CDR3. V and J are TRBV6-5 and TRBJ1-3, with a possible D match to TRBD1 (6 bases). Germline-derived CDR1 and CDR2 are MNHEY and SVGAGI. With 4 bases removed from V and 4 bases from J, the gap between germline ends came to 8 bases. CDR3 length: 13 amino acids. The CDR3, as DNA: TGTGCCAGCAGTTCAGGACAGGGAAACACCATATATTTT. It encodes CASSSGQGNTIYF.

The chain joins TRBV5-4 to TRBJ2-6, with 12 bases aligning to TRBD2. The V gene end was trimmed by 4 bases and the J gene end by 13 bases; junction bases not matched to a gene: 6. In germline, CDR1 is SGHNT, CDR2 YYREEE (reference sequence). CDR3 length: 14 amino acids. CDR3 nucleotides: TGTGCCAGCAGCACTACTAGCGGGGGGTCGGTCCTGACTTTC. Amino acid sequence: CASSTTSGGSVLTF.

The rearrangement links TRBV6-5 to TRBJ1-3; possible D gene TRBD1, 6 bases. This CDR3 has 14 amino acids. Trimming cost V 4 bases and J 2 bases, with 9 bases left between them. Germline-derived CDR1 and CDR2 are MNHEY and SVGAGI. The CDR3 loop reads CASSSYRAGNTIYF. Here the CDR3 DNA reads TGTGCCAGCAGTTCTTACAGGGCTGGAAACACCATATATTTT.

This clone was recorded a few times. The chain carries TRBV18 and TRBJ1-1, with D possibly TRBD1 on 6 matching bases. Trimming stripped 1 base from V and 0 bases from J, with 12 bases between. The germline V gene encodes CDR1 KGHSH and CDR2 LQKENI. The CDR3 is made up of 16 amino acids. CDR3 region: CASSPQQGDLNTEAFF. The CDR3 DNA reads as TGTGCCAGCTCACCACAACAGGGAGATTTGAACACTGAAGCTTTCTTT. Drawing the rest from reference TRBV18 and TRBJ1-1, the complete variable domain is NAGVMQNPRHLVRRRGQEARLRCSPMKGHSHVYWYRQLPEEGLKFMVYLQKENIIDESGMPKERFSAEFPKEGPSILRIQQVVRGDSAAYFCASSPQQGDLNTEAFFGQGTRLTVV.

The chain carries TRBV24-1 and TRBJ1-4, with 10 bases matching TRBD1. The CDR3 loop spans 14 amino acids. The germline V gene encodes CDR1 KGHDR and CDR2 SFDVKD. After removal of 4 bases from V and 8 bases from J, the junction contained 3 bases not matched to a gene. The CDR3, as DNA: TGTGCCACCAGTGACCCGGACAGGGGGGAAAAACTGTTTTTT. This translates into CATSDPDRGEKLFF.

This chain links TRBV3-1 (or the pseudogene TRBV3-2) with TRBJ1-5; D possibly corresponds to TRBD1 (5 bases). The CDR3 is 15 residues long. Per the germline V gene, CDR1 is LGHDT and CDR2 is YNNKEL (reference sequence). The V end was cut by 1 base, the J end by 4 bases, with 11 bases between. The CDR3 loop reads CASSQGTQGNQPQHF. The CDR3 nucleotides are TGTGCCAGCAGCCAAGGGACCCAGGGAAATCAGCCCCAGCATTTT.

V gene TRBV7-9 combines with J gene TRBJ2-1; 10 bases match TRBD1. The CDR3 runs 14 residues. In germline, CDR1 is SEHNR, CDR2 FQNEAQ (reference sequence). V shed 1 base, J shed 8 bases, and the junction held 2 bases outside the gene matches. In DNA, the CDR3 is TGTGCCAGCAGCTTAGGACAGGGGGCTGATGAGCAGTTCTTC. It codes for CASSLGQGADEQFF.

The V and J genes are TRBV27 and TRBJ2-7; possible D gene TRBD1, 5 bases. Germline CDR1 is MNHEY and CDR2 is SMNVEV (reference sequence). CDR3 length equals 15 residues. With 6 bases removed from V and 2 bases from J, the gap between germline ends came to 17 bases. CDR3 in amino acids: CASSPAQGVAYEQYF. CDR3 coding DNA: TGTGCCAGCAGCCCTGCCCAGGGTGTAGCCTACGAGCAGTACTTC.

This sequence joins TRBV5-1 and TRBJ1-6; no reliable D call. Germline V lookup: CDR1 SGHRS, CDR2 YFSETQ. V was shortened by 0 bases and J by 7 bases, with 8 bases between the two germline ends. This CDR3 has 14 residues. The CDR3: CASSLGVVNSPLHF. The DNA for the CDR3 is TGCGCCAGCAGCTTGGGCGTAGTCAATTCACCCCTCCACTTT.

CDR3 residues: CASNDRNTGELFF. Here the CDR3 DNA reads TGTGCCAGCAACGACAGAAACACCGGGGAGCTGTTTTTT. The chain links TRBV12-3 or TRBV12-4 to TRBJ2-2; D is possibly TRBD1 (5 bases). CDR3 length: 13 amino acids. V was trimmed by 7 bases and J by 2 bases, leaving 8 bases between them.

CDR3: CATSRDPTRDIYGYTF. Here the CDR3 DNA reads TGTGCCACCAGCAGGGACCCAACCAGGGACATCTATGGCTACACCTTC. The genes are TRBV15 and TRBJ1-2, with TRBD1 as a possible D gene (6 bases). CDR3 size: 16 residues. Per the germline V gene, CDR1 is LNHNV and CDR2 is YYDKDF (reference sequence). V was trimmed by 3 bases and J by 4 bases, leaving 18 bases between them.